This T cell receptor beta chain was profiled in a study of T cells in Graves' hyperthyroidism and ophthalmopathy. The wider study: The blood sample was taken at first diagnosis, before treatment began. Broader study findings: Ophthalmopathy, which appeared later, was predicted by the model a median about 6.8 months before onset.

From germline, CDR1 is SEHNR and CDR2 FQNEAQ (reference sequence). The ends were cut back, 5 bases at V and 4 bases at J, with 12 bases in the middle. CDR3 length: 13 amino acids. Note on this clonotype: Its matching antigen is unknown.

RNA transcripts provided the source from which TCR beta CDR3 regions were amplified. An initial round of RT-PCR targeting the TCR CDR3 relied on the HTBI primer set. TCRdb passed the multiplex PCR reads through MiXCR, listing each CDR3 protein once. This table has under 550,000 distinct CDR3 sequences, roughly 15% appearing once. This sequence joins TRBV7-9 and TRBJ2-7; D remains ambiguous. This TCR came from a woman aged 18-35 years with Graves' hyperthyroidism. The sequencing input was blood. CDR3 coding DNA: TGTGCCAGCAGCGAAGTTGGTACATACGAGCAGTACTTC. This sequence encodes CASSEVGTYEQYF.